This record looks at one TCR beta chain sequence and its context. CDR3 length: 17 amino acids. The germline V and J ends were trimmed by 1 base and 5 bases, with 19 bases remaining between them. The data were taken from a study of blood T cell repertoires in COVID-19. Study processing details: Estimated nucleated cell counts came from reference gene primer amplification. TCRdb's table, derived via immunoSEQ multiplex PCR, lists solely in-frame clones and lacks some. V and J calls and clone size follow that table, whereas D and trimming were derived from the DNA. The sample gives 250,000 to 300,000 clones, approximately 85% of which show up once; around 0.8% is in the top ten.

This sequence joins TRBV23-1 and TRBJ2-3, with D perhaps matching TRBD1 (5 bases). TRBV23-1 carries the ORF label, with uncertain function. The sample consisted of peripheral blood. The receptor was derived from a woman in her twenties or thirties with acute or convalescent COVID-19. The CDR3 DNA reads as TGCGCCAGCAGTCAATGGCGGCAGGGAAGCTTGGGAGATACGCAGTATTTT. Protein: CASSQWRQGSLGDTQYF.